This T cell receptor beta chain came from a study of CD8 T cells in ankylosing spondylitis. Study results and caveats: Past research had described some motif variants in reactive arthritis synovial fluid and blood. Ankylosing spondylitis blood seemed to carry a telltale TCR beta motif made of under ten highly homologous variants. Clones linked to disease were reported to show significant enrichment in matched ankylosing spondylitis synovial fluid.

TCRdb itself ran the 5' RACE reads through MiXCR, one entry per CDR3 protein. The profile shows roughly 490,000 distinct CDR3 sequences, over 4% of them singletons. Many counts were recorded for this clonotype. No antigen is known for it. V was trimmed by 3 bases and J by 4 bases, leaving 7 bases between them. The length of the CDR3 is 13 residues. Germline V gene lookup returns CDR1 SGHTA and CDR2 FQGNSA. Sequencing input: blood, either unsorted or a sorted T cell fraction (not recorded which). The sequence was collected from a male donor with ankylosing spondylitis. J is TRBJ1-3 and V is TRBV7-2; the D is unclear. The CDR3 sequence is CASSFLVGNTIYF. For the CDR3, the DNA is TGTGCCAGCAGCTTCCTGGTGGGAAACACCATATATTTT.